This is a list of T cell receptor beta chains from one sample in a study of long-term antiretroviral therapy in people with HIV. Some clones are missing from TCRdb's copy, which holds only in-frame ones; the method was immunoSEQ multiplex PCR. The sample has 30,000 or so clones; approximately 75% are singletons. The sequences come from unsorted PBMCs, collected 3 years after starting antiretroviral therapy. The receptors originated from a man in his fifties with HIV. CDR3s include the opening cysteine and the closing phenylalanine or tryptophan. A D gene is named only where the DNA matches it firmly. The listing skips clone size in some rows; elsewhere it reads once, few, many or a size class.

size: .; V: TRBV7-9; D: TRBD1; J: TRBJ2-3; DNA: TGTGCCAGCAGAGAACAGGGGGCTCTTAGCACAGATACGCAGTATTTT; CDR3: CASREQGALSTDTQYF
size: .; V: TRBV4-3; D: .; J: TRBJ2-1; DNA: TGCGCCAGCAGCCGTTCAGACTTACCAGGTGTGGAGCAGTTCTTC; CDR3: CASSRSDLPGVEQFF
size: .; V: TRBV5-6; D: .; J: TRBJ2-7; DNA: TGTGCCAGCAGCTTGGCCCAAGGAGGCTACGAGCAGTACTTC; CDR3: CASSLAQGGYEQYF
size: .; V: TRBV11-2; D: .; J: TRBJ2-1; DNA: TGTGCCAGCAGCTTACTCGCGGGCCTCAATGAGCAGTTCTTC; CDR3: CASSLLAGLNEQFF
size: .; V: TRBV18; D: TRBD1; J: TRBJ1-4; DNA: TGTGCCAGCTCACTTCCCCCGGGACAGACTAATGAAAAACTGTTTTTT; CDR3: CASSLPPGQTNEKLFF
size: few; V: TRBV28; D: .; J: TRBJ1-6; DNA: TGTGCCAGCACCCCAGTGGGGGGCGGCTCACCCCTCCACTTT; CDR3: CASTPVGGGSPLHF
size: once; V: TRBV7-9; D: .; J: TRBJ1-1; DNA: TGTGCCAGCAGCTCATGGACCGTGGGTACTGAAGCTTTCTTT; CDR3: CASSSWTVGTEAFF
size: .; V: TRBV7-9; D: .; J: TRBJ1-1; DNA: TGTGCCAGCAGCTTAGCCCCCTCCTATGGCGAAGCTTTCTTT; CDR3: CASSLAPSYGEAFF
size: .; V: TRBV7-2; D: .; J: TRBJ1-5; DNA: TGTGCCAGCAGTTACACTCCTGTAAGCAATCAGCCCCAGCATTTT; CDR3: CASSYTPVSNQPQHF
size: .; V: TRBV9; D: .; J: TRBJ1-1; DNA: TGTGCCAGCAGCCTTCAACAGGGCACTGAAGCTTTCTTT; CDR3: CASSLQQGTEAFF
size: .; V: TRBV10-2; D: TRBD2; J: TRBJ2-1; DNA: TGCGCCAGCAGTGAGTCCGGACTAGCGGGAGGGAATGAGCAGTTCTTC; CDR3: CASSESGLAGGNEQFF
size: few; V: TRBV11-2; D: .; J: TRBJ1-5; DNA: TGTGCCAGCAGTCAAGGGGACAATCAGCCCCAGCATTTT; CDR3: CASSQGDNQPQHF
size: .; V: TRBV9; D: TRBD2; J: TRBJ2-3; DNA: TGTGCCAGCAGCGTGGGTCGCGGGGGGGATGATACGCAGTATTTT; CDR3: CASSVGRGGDDTQYF
size: .; V: TRBV11-2; D: .; J: TRBJ2-6; DNA: TGTGCCAGCAGCTTAGATATGTGGGCTGGGGCCAACGTCCTGACTTTC; CDR3: CASSLDMWAGANVLTF
size: .; V: TRBV5-1; D: TRBD2; J: TRBJ2-1; DNA: TGCGCCAGCAGCCCCGGAGGGACTAGCGGGAGAACTTGGCAGTTCTTC; CDR3: CASSPGGTSGRTWQFF
size: .; V: TRBV7-2; D: TRBD2; J: TRBJ2-7; DNA: TGTGCCAGCAGCTTAAACCCCCCCACTAGCGGGGGCCCCGAAGGGCAGTACTTC; CDR3: CASSLNPPTSGGPEGQYF
size: .; V: TRBV6-1; D: TRBD2; J: TRBJ2-3; DNA: TGTGCCAGCAGTGTAAATAGCGGGAGAGATACGCAGTATTTT; CDR3: CASSVNSGRDTQYF
size: .; V: TRBV18; D: TRBD2; J: TRBJ2-3; DNA: TGTGCCAGCTCCTTCGGGACTAGCGGGGGTCCAGATACGCAGTATTTT; CDR3: CASSFGTSGGPDTQYF
size: .; V: TRBV27; D: .; J: TRBJ2-7; DNA: TGTGCCAACAGTGCCGGGACCAAGGGCGAGCAGTACTTC; CDR3: CANSAGTKGEQYF
size: .; V: TRBV30; D: .; J: TRBJ2-7; DNA: TGTGCCTGCAGCCGGGACGGCCTCTACGAGCAGTACTTC; CDR3: CACSRDGLYEQYF
size: .; V: TRBV5-1; D: .; J: TRBJ2-3; DNA: TGCGCCAGCAGCCCGGTGGGCACAGATACGCAGTATTTT; CDR3: CASSPVGTDTQYF
size: .; V: TRBV4-1; D: .; J: TRBJ2-3; DNA: TGCGCCAGCAGCCAAGATGGCGATACGCAGTATTTT; CDR3: CASSQDGDTQYF
size: .; V: TRBV7-9; D: .; J: TRBJ2-5; DNA: TGTGCCAGCAGGGTATCAGAGACCCAGTACTTC; CDR3: CASRVSETQYF